Reported below is one T cell receptor gamma chain. What it binds is not known. Between roughly 96% and 99.6% of sorted thymocytes were Vdelta1+. Sequences come from RNA converted to cDNA by reverse transcription. Pooled V-gene forward primers with one constant-region reverse primer generated the CDR3 amplicons by multiplex PCR. TCRdb used CATT to re-call clones from the multiplex PCR reads. The sample holds about 36,000 gamma-chain clones, about 19% seen once. The CDR3 is 13 residues long. In germline, CDR1 is VTNTFY, CDR2 YDVSTARD (reference sequence). With V trimmed by 3 bases and J by 3 bases, 5 bases remained unmatched. The sample is drawn from a study of Vδ1+ human thymocytes. General study findings and limits: Thymic TRG and TRD repertoires appeared highly polyclonal, with Gaussian CDR3 length distributions.

This chain connects TRGV3 to TRGJ1 or TRGJ2. What was sequenced was Vdelta1+ gamma-delta thymocytes from the thymus. Subset specified: FACS-sorted CD3+ TCRalphabeta- TCRVdelta1+ TCRVdelta2- thymocytes. The source of this sequence is a girl in the first two years of life who had congenital heart surgery. CDR3 amino acids: CATWDPRYYKKLF. CDR3 DNA sequence: TGTGCCACCTGGGACCCCCGTTATTATAAGAAACTCTTT.